The 5 T cell receptor beta chains in this list originate from one sample, sequenced in a study of CD8 T cells in ankylosing spondylitis. Overall study findings and caveats: Among TCR beta sequences, a motif of eight highly homologous variants appeared characteristic of ankylosing spondylitis blood.

Their antigens remain unidentified. One entry per CDR3 protein results from TCRdb running MiXCR on the 5' RACE reads. The sample records some 220,000 distinct CDR3 sequences, about 7.3% being singletons. Source material: blood, either unsorted or a sorted T cell fraction (not recorded which). All receptors come from a male donor with ankylosing spondylitis.

This clonotype was counted many times. The CDR3 loop reads CSVEGQARNYGYTF. The CDR3 bases are TGCAGCGTTGAGGGTCAGGCCAGGAACTATGGCTACACCTTC. This chain joins TRBV29-1 and TRBJ1-2; D is undetermined. CDR3 length: 14 residues. Trimming removed 3 bases at V and 2 bases at J, with 13 bases between. Looked up from germline, CDR1 is SQVTM and CDR2 is ANQGSEA.

A remark on this clonotype: A much more abundant neighbour one base away suggests this may be a read error. V usage is TRBV20-1 and J usage is TRBJ2-1; a possible D gene is TRBD2 (6 bases). With 1 base removed from V and 5 bases from J, the gap between germline ends came to 18 bases. CDR1 and CDR2 (germline): DFQATT, SNEGSKA (reference sequence). The CDR3 runs to 16 residues. The chain's CDR3 is CSARGDTTGEDNEQFF. The CDR3 DNA reads TGCAGTGCTAGAGGGGATACTACGGGGGAGGACAATGAGCAGTTCTTC.

This sequence joins TRBV9 and TRBJ2-1; the match to TRBD2 covers 9 bases. V gave up 0 bases and J gave up 7 bases; unmatched junction bases: 14. CDR1 and CDR2 (germline): SGDLS, YYNGEE. The length of the CDR3 is 18 residues. In DNA, the CDR3 is TGTGCCAGCAGCGTAGTGCCGAGGCGGGAGGGCCTTAGTAATGAGCAGTTCTTC. This sequence encodes CASSVVPRREGLSNEQFF.

This clonotype was seen a handful of times. The CDR3 region has the DNA TGTGCCAGCAGGGGGGAGCGGGGAAACAATGAGCAGTTCTTC. It encodes CASRGERGNNEQFF. V and J are TRBV9 and TRBJ2-1; 7 bases match TRBD2. Trimming at V came to 5 bases and at J to 5 bases, leaving 7 bases not matched to a gene. CDR3 size: 14 residues. Germline lookup yields CDR1 SGDLS and CDR2 YYNGEE.

In this sample, this clonotype turned up many times. The V and J genes are TRBV5-6 and TRBJ2-3; 13 bases match TRBD2. CDR1 SGHDT and CDR2 YYEEEE come from the germline V gene. Trimming took 7 bases from V and 2 from J; bases not matched to a gene: 13. The CDR3 has 18 residues. The CDR3 DNA reads TGTGCCAGCCTTACTAGCGGGAGGGATCCGAGATACACAGATACGCAGTATTTT. Its translation: CASLTSGRDPRYTDTQYF.